This TCR beta chain derives from a study of shared clonotypes between healthy human individuals. Broader study findings: Owing to a small donor count, the genetic and exposure-history diversity represented was limited. Naive subsets, compared against memory subsets, generally had larger estimated richness values. Clonotype sharing across a few donors was observed for around 4.8% of naive CD4 clonotypes.

Sequenced by immunoSEQ multiplex PCR; TCRdb stores in-frame clones only, minus some. The table shows around 2,000,000 clones, with more than 85% occurring only once. This CDR3 has 16 amino acids. V lost 2 bases and J lost 7, with 20 bases in between. Germline assignment: CDR1 KGHSH and CDR2 LQKENI. Naive CD8 isolation took CD45RO-negative cells positively selected for CCR7 and excluded terminally differentiated effector memory CD45RA+ cells. A word on this clone: The antigen remains undetermined.

Sequencing was performed on naive CD8+ T cells from PBMCs. This sequence was found in a man younger than 35 in good health. Some clones in this sample may be carry-over from other donors' samples. The J gene is TRBJ2-5, the V gene TRBV18; unclear D gene. The CDR3, as DNA: TGTGCCAGCTCACCAAAGGAAGAACCCTGGAGAGTGACCCAGTACTTC. Amino acid sequence: CASSPKEEPWRVTQYF.